This T cell receptor (beta chain) stems from a study of T cells after yellow fever vaccination. General study findings and limits: A large majority of primary-vaccination clones showed up again after the booster (just under 97% CD4, around 90% CD8).

Generation of TCR cDNA used 5'RACE template switching (which added a universal primer site and UMIs). From the 5' RACE reads, TCRdb called clonotypes with MiXCR, one entry per CDR3 protein. The table shows approximately 120,000 distinct CDR3 sequences, with roughly 15% occurring only once. A remark on this clonotype: As yet, its antigen is unknown.

With 5 bases clipped from V and 6 bases from J, the junction kept 13 bases outside the gene matches. The length of the CDR3 is 15 residues. From germline, CDR1 is MNHEY and CDR2 SMNVEV (reference sequence). Sequences were derived from CD8+ T cells sorted from PBMCs, sampled 5 days after the yellow fever booster vaccination. The chain joins TRBV27 to TRBJ2-7; TRBD2 matches 7 bases. This receptor was identified in a young man who received the YFV17D yellow fever vaccine. This chain's CDR3 is CASSLYAGVPREQYF. CDR3 bases: TGTGCCAGCAGTCTTTATGCGGGGGTCCCGCGCGAGCAGTACTTC.